This T cell receptor (beta chain) was identified in a study of cytomegalovirus exposure and HLA in healthy donors. The CDR3 length is 14 residues. Germline V CDR1 and CDR2: SGHDT, YYEEEE. 13 Jbeta primers and 60 Vbeta primers were used for the PCR. Here immunoSEQ multiplex PCR was the method, and the copy in TCRdb shows in-frame clones only, minus some. There are 45,000 or so clones in the sample; around two thirds occur only once, and around 3.4% lies in the top ten. The V and J genes are TRBV5-6 and TRBJ2-5; TRBD2 might be the D (5 bases). The J call may be mistaken, given a closer DNA end match to TRBJ2-7. The sequence derives from a woman aged 25 to 39 in good health and CMV-seronegative. The specimen sequenced was PBMCs. CDR3 nucleotide sequence: TGTGCCAGCAGCTTGGACGGGATCTCCTACGAGCAGTACTTC. This sequence encodes CASSLDGISYEQYF.